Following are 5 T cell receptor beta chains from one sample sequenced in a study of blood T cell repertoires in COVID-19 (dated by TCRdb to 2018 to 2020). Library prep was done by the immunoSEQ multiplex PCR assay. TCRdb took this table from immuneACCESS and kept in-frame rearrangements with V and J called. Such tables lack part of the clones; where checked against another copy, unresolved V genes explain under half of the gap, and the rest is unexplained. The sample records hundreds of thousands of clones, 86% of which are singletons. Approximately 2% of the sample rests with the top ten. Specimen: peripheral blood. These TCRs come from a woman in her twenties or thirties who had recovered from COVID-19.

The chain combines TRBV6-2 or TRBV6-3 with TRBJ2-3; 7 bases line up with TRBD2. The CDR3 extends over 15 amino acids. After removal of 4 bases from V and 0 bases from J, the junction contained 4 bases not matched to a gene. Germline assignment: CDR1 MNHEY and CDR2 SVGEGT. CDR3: CASSSQRGSTDTQYF. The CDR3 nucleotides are TGTGCCAGCAGTTCGCAGCGGGGAAGCACAGATACGCAGTATTTT.

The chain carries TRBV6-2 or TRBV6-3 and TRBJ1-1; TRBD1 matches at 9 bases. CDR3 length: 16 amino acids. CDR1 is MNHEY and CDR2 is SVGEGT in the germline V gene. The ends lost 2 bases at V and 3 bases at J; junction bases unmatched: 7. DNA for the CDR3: TGTGCCAGCAGTTACACTACAGGGGGCATGGACACTGAAGCTTTCTTT. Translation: CASSYTTGGMDTEAFF.

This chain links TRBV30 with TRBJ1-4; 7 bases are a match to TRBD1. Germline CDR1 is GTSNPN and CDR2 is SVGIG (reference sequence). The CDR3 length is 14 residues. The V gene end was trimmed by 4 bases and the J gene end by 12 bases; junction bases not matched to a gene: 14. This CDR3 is CAWNTDLRQGELFF. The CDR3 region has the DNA TGTGCCTGGAATACGGACCTCAGGCAGGGGGAACTGTTTTTT.

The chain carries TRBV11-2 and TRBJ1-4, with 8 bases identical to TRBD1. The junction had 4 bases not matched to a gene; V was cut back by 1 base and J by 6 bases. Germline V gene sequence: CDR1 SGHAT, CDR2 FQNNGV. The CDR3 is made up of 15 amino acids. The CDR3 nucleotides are TGTGCCAGCAGCTTAGGGACAGGGTACTATGAAAAACTGTTTTTT. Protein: CASSLGTGYYEKLFF.

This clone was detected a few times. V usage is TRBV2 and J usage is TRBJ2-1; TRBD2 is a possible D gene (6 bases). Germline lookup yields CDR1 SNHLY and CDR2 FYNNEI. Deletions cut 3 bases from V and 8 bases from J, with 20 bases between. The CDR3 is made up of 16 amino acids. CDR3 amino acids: CASSDSMALGGDEQFF. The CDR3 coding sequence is TGTGCCAGCAGTGATAGCATGGCGTTGGGAGGCGATGAGCAGTTCTTC.